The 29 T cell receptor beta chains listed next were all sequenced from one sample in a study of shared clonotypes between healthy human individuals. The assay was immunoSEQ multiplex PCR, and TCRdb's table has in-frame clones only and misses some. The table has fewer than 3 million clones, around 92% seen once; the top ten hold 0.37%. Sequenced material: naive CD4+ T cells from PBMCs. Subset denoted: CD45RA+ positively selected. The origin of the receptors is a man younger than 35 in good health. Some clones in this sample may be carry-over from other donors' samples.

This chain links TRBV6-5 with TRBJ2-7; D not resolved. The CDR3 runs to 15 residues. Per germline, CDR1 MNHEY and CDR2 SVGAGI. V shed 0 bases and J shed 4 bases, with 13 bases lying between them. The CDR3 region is CASSYSSYRKYEQYF. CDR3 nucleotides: TGTGCCAGCAGTTACTCGAGCTACAGAAAATACGAGCAGTACTTC.

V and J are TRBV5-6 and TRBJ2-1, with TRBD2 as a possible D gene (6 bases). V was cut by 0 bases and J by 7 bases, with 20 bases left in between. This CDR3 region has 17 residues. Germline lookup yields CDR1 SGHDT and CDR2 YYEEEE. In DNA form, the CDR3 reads TGTGCCAGCAGCTTGGCCAATTTTCGGAGGGTAGGGAATGAGCAGTTCTTC. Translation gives CASSLANFRRVGNEQFF.

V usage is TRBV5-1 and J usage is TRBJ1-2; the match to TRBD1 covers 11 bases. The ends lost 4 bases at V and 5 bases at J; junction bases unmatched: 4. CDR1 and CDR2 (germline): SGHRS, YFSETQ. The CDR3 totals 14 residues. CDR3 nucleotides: TGCGCCAGCAGCATAGGACAGGGGGCTTATGGCTACACCTTC. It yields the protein CASSIGQGAYGYTF.

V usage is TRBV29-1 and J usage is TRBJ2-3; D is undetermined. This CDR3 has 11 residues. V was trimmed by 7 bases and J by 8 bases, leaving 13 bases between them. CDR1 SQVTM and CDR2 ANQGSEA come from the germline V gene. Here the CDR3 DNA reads TGCAGCGCTGAGACTGGATTTACGCAGTATTTT. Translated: CSAETGFTQYF.

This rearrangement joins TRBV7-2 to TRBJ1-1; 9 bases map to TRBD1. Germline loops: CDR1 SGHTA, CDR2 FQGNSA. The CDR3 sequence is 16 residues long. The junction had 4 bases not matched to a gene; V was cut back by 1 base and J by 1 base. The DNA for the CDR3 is TGTGCCAGCAGCTTAGGGGGGACAGGGAAGAACACTGAAGCTTTCTTT. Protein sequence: CASSLGGTGKNTEAFF.

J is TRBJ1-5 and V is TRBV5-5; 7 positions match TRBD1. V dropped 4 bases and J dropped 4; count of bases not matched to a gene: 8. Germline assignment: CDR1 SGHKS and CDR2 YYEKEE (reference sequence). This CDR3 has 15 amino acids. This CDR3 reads CASSTLGQVNQPQHF. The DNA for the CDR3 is TGTGCCAGCAGCACCCTCGGACAGGTAAATCAGCCCCAGCATTTT.

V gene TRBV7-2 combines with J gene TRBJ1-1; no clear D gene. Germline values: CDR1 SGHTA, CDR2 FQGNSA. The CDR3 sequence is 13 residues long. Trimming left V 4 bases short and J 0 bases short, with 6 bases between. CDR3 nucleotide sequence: TGTGCCAGCAGCTGGCAAATGAACACTGAAGCTTTCTTT. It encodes CASSWQMNTEAFF.

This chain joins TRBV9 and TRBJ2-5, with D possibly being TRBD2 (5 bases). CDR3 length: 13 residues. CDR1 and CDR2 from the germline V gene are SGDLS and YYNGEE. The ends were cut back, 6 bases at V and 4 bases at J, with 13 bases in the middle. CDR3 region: CASTTGSGETQYF. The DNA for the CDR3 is TGTGCCAGCACCACGGGGTCAGGAGAGACCCAGTACTTC.

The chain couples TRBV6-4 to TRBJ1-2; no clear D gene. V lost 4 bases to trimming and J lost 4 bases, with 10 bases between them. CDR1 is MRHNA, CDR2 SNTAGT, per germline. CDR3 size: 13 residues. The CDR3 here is CASSGGSGYGYTF. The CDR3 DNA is TGTGCCAGCAGTGGGGGATCTGGCTATGGCTACACCTTC.

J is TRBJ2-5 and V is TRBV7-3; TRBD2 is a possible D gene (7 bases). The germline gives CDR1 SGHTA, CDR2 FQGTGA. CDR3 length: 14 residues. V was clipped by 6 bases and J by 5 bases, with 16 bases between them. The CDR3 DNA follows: TGTGCCAGCAGTTCACGGGGGGCTTTTGAGACCCAGTACTTC. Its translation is CASSSRGAFETQYF.

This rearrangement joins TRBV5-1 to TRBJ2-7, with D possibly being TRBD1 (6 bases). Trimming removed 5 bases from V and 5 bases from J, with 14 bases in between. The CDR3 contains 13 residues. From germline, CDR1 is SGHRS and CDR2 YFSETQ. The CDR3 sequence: CASRNQGSNEQYF. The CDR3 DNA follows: TGCGCCAGCAGAAACCAGGGGTCTAACGAGCAGTACTTC.

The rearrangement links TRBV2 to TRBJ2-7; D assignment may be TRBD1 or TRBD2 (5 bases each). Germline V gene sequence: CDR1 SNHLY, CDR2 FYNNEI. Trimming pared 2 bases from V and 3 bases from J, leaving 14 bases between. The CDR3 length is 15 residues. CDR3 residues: CASSETGQTLYEQYF. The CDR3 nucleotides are TGTGCCAGCAGTGAAACGGGGCAGACTCTCTACGAGCAGTACTTC.

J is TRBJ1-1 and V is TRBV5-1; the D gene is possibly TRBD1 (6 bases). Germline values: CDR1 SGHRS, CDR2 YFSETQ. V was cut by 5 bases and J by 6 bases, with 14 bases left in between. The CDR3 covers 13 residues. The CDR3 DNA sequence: TGCGCCAGCAGTGTTACAGGGTGGGCTGAAGCTTTCTTT. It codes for CASSVTGWAEAFF.

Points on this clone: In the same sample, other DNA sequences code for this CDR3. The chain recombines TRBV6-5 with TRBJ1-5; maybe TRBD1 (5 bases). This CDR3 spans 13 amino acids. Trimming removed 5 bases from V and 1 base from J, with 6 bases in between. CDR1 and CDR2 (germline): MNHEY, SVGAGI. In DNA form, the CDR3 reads TGTGCCAGCAGTACAGGCAGCAATCAGCCCCAGCATTTT. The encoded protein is CASSTGSNQPQHF.

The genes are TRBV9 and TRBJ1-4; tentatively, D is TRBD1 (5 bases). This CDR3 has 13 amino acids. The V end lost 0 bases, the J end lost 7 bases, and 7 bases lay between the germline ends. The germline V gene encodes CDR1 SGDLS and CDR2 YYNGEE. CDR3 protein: CASSVVGGEKLFF. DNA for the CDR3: TGTGCCAGCAGCGTAGTTGGGGGTGAAAAACTGTTTTTT.

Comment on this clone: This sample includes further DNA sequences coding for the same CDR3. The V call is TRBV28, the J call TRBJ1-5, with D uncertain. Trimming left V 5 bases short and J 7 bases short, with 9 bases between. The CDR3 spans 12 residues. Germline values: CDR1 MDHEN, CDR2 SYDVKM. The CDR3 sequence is CASSLEGQPQHF. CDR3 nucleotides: TGTGCCAGCAGTCTAGAGGGACAGCCCCAGCATTTT.

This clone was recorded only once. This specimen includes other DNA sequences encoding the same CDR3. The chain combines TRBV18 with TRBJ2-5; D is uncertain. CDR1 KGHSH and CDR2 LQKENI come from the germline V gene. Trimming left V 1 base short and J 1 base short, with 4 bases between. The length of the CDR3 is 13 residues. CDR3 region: CASSPLAQETQYF. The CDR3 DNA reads TGTGCCAGCTCACCACTGGCCCAAGAGACCCAGTACTTC.

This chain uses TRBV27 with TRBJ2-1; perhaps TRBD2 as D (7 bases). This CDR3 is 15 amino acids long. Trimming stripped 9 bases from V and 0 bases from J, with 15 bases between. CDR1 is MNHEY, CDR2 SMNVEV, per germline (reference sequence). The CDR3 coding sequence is TGTGCCAGTCTTTCGGCGGGGGCCTCCTACAATGAGCAGTTCTTC. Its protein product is CASLSAGASYNEQFF.

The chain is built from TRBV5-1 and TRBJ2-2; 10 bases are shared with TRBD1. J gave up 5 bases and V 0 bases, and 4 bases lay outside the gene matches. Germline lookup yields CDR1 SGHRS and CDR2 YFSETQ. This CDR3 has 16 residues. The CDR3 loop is CASSLEPDRGTGELFF. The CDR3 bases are TGCGCCAGCAGCTTGGAGCCGGACAGGGGGACCGGGGAGCTGTTTTTT.

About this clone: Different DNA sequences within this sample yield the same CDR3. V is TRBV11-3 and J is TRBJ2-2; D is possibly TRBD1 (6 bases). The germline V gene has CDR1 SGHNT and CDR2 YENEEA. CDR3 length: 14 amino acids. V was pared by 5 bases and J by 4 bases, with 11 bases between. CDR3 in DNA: TGTGCCAGCAGCCCCAGGGGCGGCACCGGGGAGCTGTTTTTT. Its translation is CASSPRGGTGELFF.

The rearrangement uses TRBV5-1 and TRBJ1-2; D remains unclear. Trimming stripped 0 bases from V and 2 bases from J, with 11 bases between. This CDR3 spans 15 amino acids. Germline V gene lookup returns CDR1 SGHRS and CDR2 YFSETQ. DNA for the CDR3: TGCGCCAGCAGCTTGGAACGTGGCGGGAACTATGGCTACACCTTC. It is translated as CASSLERGGNYGYTF.

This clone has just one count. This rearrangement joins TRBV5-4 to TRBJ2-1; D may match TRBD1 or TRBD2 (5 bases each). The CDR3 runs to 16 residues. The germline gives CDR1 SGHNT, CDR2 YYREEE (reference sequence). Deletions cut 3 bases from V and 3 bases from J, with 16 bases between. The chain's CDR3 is CASSYWGRGDYNEQFF. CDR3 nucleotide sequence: TGTGCCAGCAGCTACTGGGGACGGGGAGACTACAATGAGCAGTTCTTC.

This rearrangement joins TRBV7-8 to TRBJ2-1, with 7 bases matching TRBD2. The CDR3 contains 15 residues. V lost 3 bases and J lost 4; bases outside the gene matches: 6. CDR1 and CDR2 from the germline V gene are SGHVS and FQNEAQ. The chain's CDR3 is CASSFLSGGYNEQFF. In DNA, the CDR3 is TGTGCCAGCAGCTTTTTGTCGGGAGGTTACAATGAGCAGTTCTTC.

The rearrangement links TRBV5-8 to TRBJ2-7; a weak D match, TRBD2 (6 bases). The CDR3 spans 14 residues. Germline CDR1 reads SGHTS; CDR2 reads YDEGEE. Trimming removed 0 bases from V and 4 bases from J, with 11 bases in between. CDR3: CASSLDLGTYEQYF. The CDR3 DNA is TGTGCCAGCAGCTTGGATCTGGGGACTTACGAGCAGTACTTC.

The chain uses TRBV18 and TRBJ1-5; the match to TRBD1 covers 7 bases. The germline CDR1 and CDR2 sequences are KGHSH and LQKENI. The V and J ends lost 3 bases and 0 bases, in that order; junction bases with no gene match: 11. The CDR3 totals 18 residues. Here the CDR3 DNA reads TGTGCCAGCTCACCTTTCCGGGACAGCCTATTTAGCAATCAGCCCCAGCATTTT. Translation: CASSPFRDSLFSNQPQHF.

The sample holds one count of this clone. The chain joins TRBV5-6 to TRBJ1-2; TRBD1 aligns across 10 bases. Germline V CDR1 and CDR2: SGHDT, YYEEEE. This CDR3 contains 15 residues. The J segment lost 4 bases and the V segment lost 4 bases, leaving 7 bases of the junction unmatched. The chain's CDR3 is CASSPPGTGAYGYTF. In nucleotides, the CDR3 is TGTGCCAGCAGCCCACCCGGGACAGGGGCCTATGGCTACACCTTC.

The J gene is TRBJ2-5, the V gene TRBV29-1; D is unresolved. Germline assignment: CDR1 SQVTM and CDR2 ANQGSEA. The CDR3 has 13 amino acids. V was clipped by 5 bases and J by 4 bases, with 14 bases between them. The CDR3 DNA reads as TGCAGCGTTCGCCGGAATCCGCCAGAGACCCAGTACTTC. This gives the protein CSVRRNPPETQYF.

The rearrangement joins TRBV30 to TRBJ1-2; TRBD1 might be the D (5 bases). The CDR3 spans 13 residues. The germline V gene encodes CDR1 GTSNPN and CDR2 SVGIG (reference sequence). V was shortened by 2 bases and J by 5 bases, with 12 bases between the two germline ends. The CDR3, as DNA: TGTGCCTGGAGTCCAGGGAGTTGGTATGGCTACACCTTC. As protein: CAWSPGSWYGYTF.

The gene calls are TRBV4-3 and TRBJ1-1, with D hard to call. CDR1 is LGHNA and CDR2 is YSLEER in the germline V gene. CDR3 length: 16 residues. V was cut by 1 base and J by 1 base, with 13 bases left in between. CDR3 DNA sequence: TGCGCCAGCAGCCAAGGGTATGGAGGGCGGAACACTGAAGCTTTCTTT. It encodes CASSQGYGGRNTEAFF.